This TCR beta chain was recorded in a study of spatial heterogeneity in lung cancer (dated by TCRdb to the late 2010s). With respect to the entire study: Donors were some 70 patients with early-stage, untreated non-small cell lung cancer from the lung TRACERx cohort. TCR alpha and beta repertoires were quantitatively compared across multiple tumor regions, matched nontumor lung and blood in non-small cell lung cancer. TCR repertoire features were related to nonsynonymous mutation counts determined by whole-exome sequencing of tumor tissue. Both alpha and beta chains were TCR-sequenced in samples taken at surgery, namely 220 tumor regions, 62 to 70 matched nontumor lung samples and around 53 PBMC samples. Follow-up PBMC samples were sequenced whenever available, and the median time to follow-up was 2 to 3 years after resection. In the raw uncorrected reads, each unique combination of TCR and UMI appeared more than ten times on average. More beta-chain than alpha-chain transcripts were consistently detected, likely reflecting higher beta-chain transcript abundance.

The sample holds many counts of this clonotype. The specificity of this receptor is unknown. One base away there is no much larger clone; base qualities are not given. Overall results and qualifications from the work: Only approximately 13 patients were included in comparisons of baseline and follow-up blood repertoires. Ubiquitous expanded tumor TCRs were detected in blood more often at tumor resection than at routine follow-up. Confirming at a functional level the hypothesis that regional TCRs recognize regional mutations was considered to require additional single-cell paired TCR alpha and beta sequencing.

CDR1 LGHDT and CDR2 YNNKEL are derived from the germline V gene (reference sequence). The CDR3, from cysteine to phenylalanine, totals 13 residues. Of all the DNA, just the CDR3 is kept, 39 bases in frame from base 1. Relative to germline, V is 2 bases shorter and J is 0 bases shorter, with 4 bases between their ends. The library was generated by 5' RACE. The sequencing machine was a NextSeq 500. In the TCR library protocol, a unique molecular identifier was attached to each TCR cDNA molecule so that PCR and sequencing errors could be corrected. In the paper's pipeline: TCR identification, UMI-based error correction and CDR3 extraction were performed with Decombinator tools. TCRs above a frequency of 2 per 1,000, corresponding to the top 1% of the tumor frequency distribution, were defined as expanded. Renyi diversity was calculated using the R vegan package after each repertoire was subsampled 100 times to 5,000 TCRs. CDR3 similarity networks were constructed using string-kernel similarity of amino acid triplets, with links drawn between CDR3s whose pairwise similarity was above 0.82. TCRdb itself trimmed the public reads at Q25 with fastp, ran MiXCR and retained productive beta chains. Identical CDR3 proteins give one entry, which carries the most common genes and DNA. The authors' filters were not applied to this entry. The sample includes 50,000 to 60,000 distinct CDR3 sequences, with 6% to 8.5% observed a single time. Of the sample, about a third falls within the top ten clones.

Taken with the paper, the label for time point translates to: blood at routine non-recurrence follow-up after resection. For TCR sequencing, whole RNA was extracted from tumor and nontumor lung tissue, or from cryopreserved PBMC samples, and no cell sorting was done. Only patients for whom sufficient RNA was available from at least two tumor regions were selected for TCR sequencing. This receptor was obtained from a female donor with early-stage non-small cell lung cancer. This chain joins TRBV3-1 to TRBJ1-1, with the D gene not confidently named. The sample was PBMCs, taken at follow-up. The bases are TGTGCCAGCAGCCAAAGGGTGAACACTGAAGCTTTCTTT. This is translated as CASSQRVNTEAFF.